The 19 T cell receptor beta chains in this list originate from one sample, sequenced in a study of blood T cells in healthy people across ages (dated by TCRdb to the mid-2010s). The library was made by 5' RACE. Sequenced using an Illumina HiSeq 2500. A second PCR of roughly 6 to 11 cycles was run with a J-beta primer mix and a sample-barcoded 5' primer. In TCRdb, the public reads were trimmed at Q25 with fastp and aligned with MiXCR, with productive beta chains retained. One record per CDR3 amino acid sequence lists the most common genes and DNA. In all, the sample holds 1.6 million or so distinct CDR3 sequences, and 34% of those were seen once. The top ten hold roughly 12% of the sample. What was sequenced was blood. These receptors all come from a woman aged 25 to 45 in good health.

The rearrangement joins TRBV3-1 to TRBJ1-5; 11 bases match TRBD1. This CDR3 is 18 amino acids long. Germline values: CDR1 LGHDT, CDR2 YNNKEL (reference sequence). V lost 4 bases, J lost 8 bases, and 16 bases stayed unmatched. The CDR3 spells CASSLGVSTGTGGEPQHF. DNA of the CDR3: TGTGCCAGCAGCCTGGGTGTAAGCACCGGGACAGGGGGTGAGCCCCAGCATTTT.

The chain has TRBV7-6 and TRBJ2-5, with D perhaps matching TRBD2 (7 bases). The J call is doubtful: the DNA matches TRBJ2-7 better. The CDR3 is 15 residues long. CDR1 is SGHVS and CDR2 is FNYEAQ in the germline V gene. In nucleotides, the CDR3 is TGTGCCAGCAGCTCCACGGGGGGCATTCAAGACGAGCAGTACTTC. Translating gives CASSSTGGIQDEQYF.

The chain has TRBV7-9 and TRBJ1-4; D not resolved. Germline lookup yields CDR1 SEHNR and CDR2 FQNEAQ (reference sequence). V was pared by 5 bases and J by 4 bases, with 8 bases between. This CDR3 is 13 amino acids long. The CDR3 region is CASSKESNEKLFF. CDR3 DNA: TGTGCCAGCAGCAAAGAGAGTAATGAAAAACTGTTTTTT.

Of note for this clonotype: Given a much more abundant clone one base away, this may be a read error. The chain has TRBV10-3 and TRBJ2-1; D is unresolved. This CDR3 contains 13 residues. The V gene's germline CDR1 is ENHRY and CDR2 SYGVKD. The CDR3 nucleotides read TGTGCCATCGGTGAGTCAACAAGCAATGAGCAGTTCTTC. Its translation is CAIGESTSNEQFF.

This clonotype was detected many times. The chain employs TRBV27 and TRBJ2-7, with 7 bases aligning to TRBD1. The germline gives CDR1 MNHEY, CDR2 SMNVEV (reference sequence). The CDR3 is 14 amino acids. The ends lost 5 bases at V and 5 bases at J; junction bases unmatched: 9. The chain's CDR3 is CASSPTGYTDEQYF. CDR3 sequence (DNA): TGTGCCAGCAGTCCGACAGGGTACACGGACGAGCAGTACTTC.

This rearrangement joins TRBV9 to TRBJ1-2, with no clear D. This CDR3 region has 14 residues. CDR1 and CDR2 from the germline V gene are SGDLS and YYNGEE. With 5 bases removed from V and 1 base from J, the gap between germline ends came to 12 bases. The CDR3 coding sequence is TGTGCCAGCAGTGGCCTCGGAGGTAACTATGGCTACACCTTC. It is translated as CASSGLGGNYGYTF.

The chain recombines TRBV6-1 with TRBJ2-1; possibly TRBD1 for D (6 bases). Germline V gene sequence: CDR1 MNHNS, CDR2 SASEGT. With 5 bases removed from V and 8 bases from J, the gap between germline ends came to 7 bases. The CDR3 spans 11 residues. CDR3 coding DNA: TGTGCCAGCAGTAGACAGGATGAGCAGTTCTTC. Its translation is CASSRQDEQFF.

V gene TRBV20-1 combines with J gene TRBJ2-7; D gene ambiguous. CDR1 is DFQATT and CDR2 is SNEGSKA in the germline V gene (reference sequence). The CDR3 consists of 14 residues. V was cut by 0 bases and J by 4 bases, with 13 bases left in between. The CDR3 bases are TGCAGTGCTAGAGAAAGGGTAGGAAGGTACGAGCAGTACTTC. This sequence encodes CSARERVGRYEQYF.

The chain links TRBV2 to TRBJ1-2; 8 positions agree with TRBD1. Germline V gives CDR1 SNHLY, CDR2 FYNNEI. This CDR3 is 13 amino acids long. The junction had 7 bases not matched to a gene; V was cut back by 5 bases and J by 8 bases. The CDR3 nucleotides read TGTGCCAGCAGTTGGACAGGGAGGGACGGCTACACCTTC. Translation gives CASSWTGRDGYTF.

In this sample, this clonotype turned up many times. CDR3 nucleotides: TGCAGCGTTGAGTGGACGGCTAACTATGGCTACACCTTC. The encoded protein is CSVEWTANYGYTF. The rearrangement uses TRBV29-1 and TRBJ1-2, with D unclear. Between the trimmed V and J ends, which lost 3 bases and 0 bases, there was a span of 8 bases. CDR3 length: 13 residues. Germline values: CDR1 SQVTM, CDR2 ANQGSEA.

The chain employs TRBV3-1 and TRBJ1-1, with D maybe TRBD1 (5 bases). Per germline, CDR1 LGHDT and CDR2 YNNKEL (reference sequence). The germline V and J ends were trimmed by 4 bases and 5 bases, with 17 bases remaining between them. This CDR3 has 15 amino acids. The CDR3 here is CASSRSVGGYTEAFF. The CDR3 DNA follows: TGTGCCAGCAGCCGAAGCGTCGGGGGGTATACTGAAGCTTTCTTT.

This clonotype was observed a handful of times. This chain links TRBV20-1 with TRBJ2-1; TRBD2 matches 8 bases. Trimming at V came to 3 bases and at J to 5 bases, leaving 9 bases not matched to a gene. This CDR3 comprises 15 residues. Germline CDR1 is DFQATT and CDR2 is SNEGSKA (reference sequence). CDR3 nucleotide sequence: TGCAGTGCTAGGGAGGTCCGGGGGGGCCACAATGAGCAGTTCTTC. It codes for CSAREVRGGHNEQFF.

This rearrangement joins TRBV4-2 to TRBJ1-1; the D is unclear. Deletions cut 0 bases from V and 8 bases from J, with 10 bases between. The germline gives CDR1 LGHNA, CDR2 YNFKEQ. The CDR3 is made up of 13 amino acids. DNA of the CDR3: TGTGCCAGCAGCCAAGATGAATGGAGAGAAGCTTTCTTT. Translated, it gives CASSQDEWREAFF.

This clonotype occurred many times. The rearrangement links TRBV12-3 or TRBV12-4 to TRBJ2-3, with TRBD1 identical over 7 bases. The ends lost 5 bases at V and 4 bases at J; junction bases unmatched: 6. The CDR3 sequence is 14 residues long. The CDR3 DNA follows: TGTGCCAGCAGTCGAGACAGGGCCGCAGATACGCAGTATTTT. Encoded protein: CASSRDRAADTQYF.

CDR3 loop: CSAKTLTGTAFF. The CDR3 DNA reads as TGCAGTGCTAAAACCCTCACAGGGACGGCTTTCTTT. The chain has TRBV20-1 and TRBJ1-1; TRBD1 is a possible D gene (6 bases). The CDR3 spans 12 residues. The V end was cut by 4 bases, the J end by 11 bases, with 17 bases between. The germline V gene encodes CDR1 DFQATT and CDR2 SNEGSKA (reference sequence).

This clonotype was counted only a few times. The chain has TRBV7-2 and TRBJ2-7; 12 bases are a match to TRBD1. Germline CDR1 and CDR2: SGHTA and FQGNSA. The CDR3 covers 15 residues. J gave up 6 bases and V 3 bases, and 6 bases lay outside the gene matches. The CDR3 sequence: CASSFRDRGRSEQYF. Here the CDR3 DNA reads TGTGCCAGCAGCTTCCGGGACAGGGGGCGCAGCGAGCAGTACTTC.

This chain joins TRBV21-1 and TRBJ1-2; no check of the table's D call, TRBD1, against the DNA was made. TRBV21-1 is a listed pseudogene. The CDR3 is 15 amino acids. CDR3 nucleotides: TGTGCCAGCAGTGTGGGGACAGGGGACTTGCCTAGCTACACCTTC. Translating it yields CASSVGTGDLPSYTF.

The rearrangement links TRBV12-3 or TRBV12-4 to TRBJ1-1; no clear D. The CDR3 contains 14 residues. V was trimmed by 5 bases and J by 5 bases, leaving 15 bases between them. The CDR3 spells CASSGKGRWTEAFF. The CDR3 DNA is TGTGCCAGCAGTGGGAAGGGAAGATGGACTGAAGCTTTCTTT.

The chain employs TRBV5-1 and TRBJ1-2; possible D gene TRBD1, 5 bases. Looked up from germline, CDR1 is SGHRS and CDR2 is YFSETQ. The CDR3 has 14 residues. The V end was cut by 0 bases, the J end by 8 bases, with 14 bases between. The CDR3 nucleotides are TGCGCCAGCAGCTTGGCCGGGGGGGAGGACGGCTACACCTTC. Protein: CASSLAGGEDGYTF.